What follows are 9 T cell receptor beta chains derived from one specimen sequenced in a study of follicular helper T cells after annual influenza vaccination. Described time point: 2015-2016 season, pre-vaccination. Produced via immunoSEQ multiplex PCR; TCRdb's table is partial and in-frame only. The sample contains about 5,800 clones, 75% to 85% of which appear only once. Material: CXCR5+ CD38- circulating T follicular helper cells from blood, obtained on the day of influenza vaccination. Documented subset: circulating Tfh, non-naive CD4+CXCR5+PD-1+ (ICOS+CD38+ or ICOS-CD38-). These receptors all stem from an adult who received the influenza vaccine.

On this clone: Sequence at one end of the junction differs from germline and may be a read error. The rearrangement links TRBV7-7 to TRBJ1-1; no clear D gene. Germline V CDR1 and CDR2: SSHAT, FNYEAQ (reference sequence). This CDR3 contains 12 residues. The CDR3 sequence is CASSRTTTEAFF. In DNA, the CDR3 is TGTGCTAGCAGCCGCACCACCACTGAAGCTTTCTTT.

The genes are TRBV5-5 and TRBJ1-2, with D possibly TRBD1 on 5 matching bases. V was cut by 2 bases and J by 4 bases, with 9 bases left in between. This CDR3 contains 13 residues. Germline loops: CDR1 SGHKS, CDR2 YYEKEE (reference sequence). DNA of the CDR3: TGTGCCAGCAGCTTCGGGGCCATCTATGGCTACACCTTC. Translation: CASSFGAIYGYTF. Complete variable domain (other parts from reference TRBV5-5 and TRBJ1-2): DAGVTQSPTHLIKTRGQQVTLRCSPISGHKSVSWYQQVLGQGPQFIFQYYEKEERGRGNFPDRFSARQFPNYSSELNVNALLLGDSALYLCASSFGAIYGYTFGSGTRLTVV.

CDR3 coding DNA: TGTGCCAGCTCACGCACTAGCGCCTCGGGTAATGAAAAACTGTTTTTT. Protein: CASSRTSASGNEKLFF. The chain couples TRBV18 to TRBJ1-4; D gene uncertain. CDR1 and CDR2 from the germline V gene are KGHSH and LQKENI. V shed 4 bases and J shed 4 bases, with 16 bases lying between them. The CDR3 is 16 residues long.

This clone came up once. J is TRBJ2-5 and V is TRBV6-1; D possibly corresponds to TRBD2 (6 bases). The J call could be wrong; TRBJ2-7 is a better fit for the DNA end. The CDR3 loop spans 14 amino acids. Germline loops: CDR1 MNHNS, CDR2 SASEGT. As DNA, the CDR3 is TGTGCCAGCGCCGCCCGGGACTGGGCCTACGAGCAGTACTTC. Protein sequence: CASAARDWAYEQYF.

This chain joins TRBV2 and TRBJ1-2; 7 bases are a match to TRBD1. This CDR3 region has 12 residues. The germline CDR1 and CDR2 sequences are SNHLY and FYNNEI. V lost 8 bases and J lost 8; bases outside the gene matches: 8. CDR3 in DNA: TGTGCCAGCGAGCCAGGGGGAGGAGGCTACACCTTC. Amino acids: CASEPGGGGYTF. Full variable domain (outside the CDR3, taken from reference TRBV2 and TRBJ1-2): EPEVTQTPSHQVTQMGQEVILRCVPISNHLYFYWYRQILGQKVEFLVSFYNNEISEKSEIFDDQFSVERPDGSNFTLKIRSTKLEDSAMYFCASEPGGGGYTFGSGTRLTVV.

The chain is built from TRBV4-1 and TRBJ2-1; 13 bases are shared with TRBD2. The CDR3 runs 17 residues. The junction had 8 bases not matched to a gene; V was cut back by 4 bases and J by 5 bases. Germline V gene sequence: CDR1 MGHRA, CDR2 YSYEKL. The CDR3 DNA is TGCGCCAGCAGCCCCCGGACTAGCGGGAGTTCCCACAATGAGCAGTTCTTC. Protein sequence: CASSPRTSGSSHNEQFF.

The V and J genes are TRBV5-1 and TRBJ2-6, with a weak D call TRBD1 (6 bases). Per the germline V gene, CDR1 is SGHRS and CDR2 is YFSETQ. Between the trimmed V and J ends, which lost 0 bases and 2 bases, there was a span of 6 bases. The CDR3 consists of 15 residues. The CDR3 sequence is CASSLGTAGANVLTF. The CDR3 DNA reads TGCGCCAGCAGCTTGGGGACAGCTGGGGCCAACGTCCTGACTTTC.

The chain carries TRBV5-4 and TRBJ2-1; 8 bases map to TRBD2. V lost 4 bases, J lost 6 bases, and 9 bases stayed unmatched. The CDR3 is 15 amino acids. Germline V gene sequence: CDR1 SGHNT, CDR2 YYREEE (reference sequence). The CDR3 region is CASSVGLVNSNEQFF. The CDR3 coding sequence is TGTGCCAGCAGCGTGGGACTAGTTAACTCCAATGAGCAGTTCTTC.

J is TRBJ2-3 and V is TRBV19; 13 nucleotides match TRBD2. With 5 bases clipped from V and 0 bases from J, the junction kept 8 bases outside the gene matches. This CDR3 is 18 amino acids long. The germline V gene has CDR1 LNHDA and CDR2 SQIVND (reference sequence). CDR3 in amino acids: CASSGGTSGTPSTDTQYF. Written as DNA, the CDR3 is TGTGCCAGTAGTGGAGGGACTAGCGGGACCCCTAGCACAGATACGCAGTATTTT. Full variable domain (rest looked up from reference TRBV19 and TRBJ2-3): DGGITQSPKYLFRKEGQNVTLSCEQNLNHDAMYWYRQDPGQGLRLIYYSQIVNDFQKGDIAEGYSVSREKKESFPLTVTSAQKNPTAFYLCASSGGTSGTPSTDTQYFGPGTRLTVL.